A single sample gave rise to the 30 T cell receptor beta chains below, sequenced in a study of cytomegalovirus exposure and HLA in healthy donors. A multiplex PCR was run with 60 Vbeta primers and 13 Jbeta primers. The repertoire was sequenced with immunoSEQ multiplex PCR; TCRdb's copy has only in-frame clones and lacks some. Its table records around 46,000 clones. Sequencing was performed on PBMCs. Receptor source: a woman aged 35 to 49 in good health and CMV-seronegative.

The V and J genes are TRBV7-2 and TRBJ2-1, with 8 nucleotides matching TRBD1. The CDR3 runs 16 residues. Germline lookup yields CDR1 SGHTA and CDR2 FQGNSA. Germline trimming cut 4 bases from V and 2 bases from J; bases unmatched to any gene: 7. The CDR3 here is CASSSPGQGAYNEQFF. Written as DNA, the CDR3 is TGTGCCAGCAGCTCCCCCGGACAGGGCGCCTACAATGAGCAGTTCTTC.

The V call is TRBV28, the J call TRBJ1-1, with D maybe TRBD1 (5 bases). Trimming stripped 6 bases from V and 5 bases from J, with 10 bases between. This CDR3 has 12 amino acids. Per the germline V gene, CDR1 is MDHEN and CDR2 is SYDVKM. The CDR3 here is CASSLRVTEAFF. The CDR3 nucleotides are TGTGCCAGCAGCCTCAGGGTTACTGAAGCTTTCTTT.

The V call is TRBV5-1, the J call TRBJ2-3; D might be TRBD1 (5 bases). Germline V gene data show CDR1 as SGHRS and CDR2 as YFSETQ. This CDR3 contains 14 residues. V gave up 0 bases and J gave up 4 bases, with 9 bases separating them. The CDR3 loop reads CASSLGQTSDTQYF. CDR3 DNA: TGCGCCAGCAGCTTGGGACAGACCTCAGATACGCAGTATTTT.

J is TRBJ2-3 and V is TRBV7-3, with no clear D. The CDR3 contains 14 residues. V lost 5 bases to trimming and J lost 4 bases, with 13 bases between them. CDR1 and CDR2 from the germline V gene are SGHTA and FQGTGA. CDR3 sequence reads: CASSPIQQADTQYF. The CDR3 DNA reads as TGTGCCAGCAGCCCCATACAGCAGGCAGATACGCAGTATTTT.

The V call is TRBV5-6, the J call TRBJ2-5, with 7 bases lining up with TRBD2. With 0 bases clipped from V and 5 bases from J, the junction kept 7 bases outside the gene matches. This CDR3 contains 15 residues. CDR1 and CDR2 from the germline V gene are SGHDT and YYEEEE. In nucleotides, the CDR3 is TGTGCCAGCAGCTTGGCCCAGGGTAGCGGGGAGACCCAGTACTTC. Translating it yields CASSLAQGSGETQYF. Filled out from reference TRBV5-6 and TRBJ2-5, the complete variable domain reads DAGVTQSPTHLIKTRGQQVTLRCSPKSGHDTVSWYQQALGQGPQFIFQYYEEEERQRGNFPDRFSGHQFPNYSSELNVNALLLGDSALYLCASSLAQGSGETQYFGPGTRLLVL.

The chain recombines TRBV11-3 with TRBJ2-1, with D perhaps matching TRBD2 (5 bases). The V gene's germline CDR1 is SGHNT and CDR2 YENEEA. The CDR3 runs 13 residues. The V end lost 1 base, the J end lost 4 bases, and 5 bases lay between the germline ends. The CDR3 sequence is CASSLGLYNEQFF. CDR3 sequence (DNA): TGTGCCAGCAGCTTAGGACTATACAATGAGCAGTTCTTC.

This chain uses TRBV13 with TRBJ1-2, with 11 bases fitting TRBD1. Trimming took 4 bases from V and 6 from J; bases not matched to a gene: 4. The CDR3 spans 14 residues. The germline gives CDR1 PRHDT, CDR2 FYEKMQ (reference sequence). CDR3 sequence (DNA): TGTGCCAGCAGCTCGGGACAGGGGGGAGATGGCTACACCTTC. Protein sequence: CASSSGQGGDGYTF.

This chain links TRBV9 with TRBJ2-3, with D hard to call. The germline gives CDR1 SGDLS, CDR2 YYNGEE. This CDR3 comprises 15 residues. The germline V and J ends were trimmed by 3 bases and 4 bases, with 15 bases remaining between them. The CDR3 nucleotides are TGTGCCAGCAGCGCCTTAACAGTGATTGCAGATACGCAGTATTTT. Translation gives CASSALTVIADTQYF. The full variable domain, in which reference TRBV9 and TRBJ2-3 provide the parts outside the CDR3, is DSGVTQTPKHLITATGQRVTLRCSPRSGDLSVYWYQQSLDQGLQFLIQYYNGEERAKGNILERFSAQQFPDLHSELNLSSLELGDSALYFCASSALTVIADTQYFGPGTRLTVL.

This sequence joins TRBV28 and TRBJ2-1; 8 positions agree with TRBD2. CDR3 length equals 15 residues. The trim removed 3 bases at V and 3 bases at J, leaving 4 bases unmatched. From germline, CDR1 is MDHEN and CDR2 SYDVKM. CDR3 coding DNA: TGTGCCAGCAGTTTTCGGCGGGAGGTCTACAATGAGCAGTTCTTC. The encoded protein is CASSFRREVYNEQFF.

CDR3 bases: TGCGCCAGCAGCCCTCTCGACGGGGGCTACGAGCAGTACTTC. Encoded protein: CASSPLDGGYEQYF. This chain joins TRBV4-1 and TRBJ2-7, with D maybe TRBD2 (6 bases). Germline V lookup: CDR1 MGHRA, CDR2 YSYEKL. CDR3 length: 14 amino acids. Trimming pared 4 bases from V and 3 bases from J, leaving 13 bases between.

The V gene is TRBV11-2, the J gene TRBJ2-2, with TRBD2 matching over 10 bases. Germline assignment: CDR1 SGHAT and CDR2 FQNNGV. This CDR3 is 16 amino acids long. Unmatched junction bases numbered 10, after V lost 5 bases and J lost 7 bases. CDR3 sequence (DNA): TGTGCCAGCAGCCCGGGACTAGCGCGGAACGGCGGGGAGCTGTTTTTT. It encodes CASSPGLARNGGELFF.

The chain links TRBV5-6 to TRBJ2-1; D not certain. With 0 bases removed from V and 7 bases from J, the gap between germline ends came to 20 bases. The length of the CDR3 is 17 residues. Germline lookup yields CDR1 SGHDT and CDR2 YYEEEE. The CDR3 bases are TGTGCCAGCAGCTTGGTTAAGCGTCTCCACCAACGTAATGAGCAGTTCTTC. It yields the protein CASSLVKRLHQRNEQFF. The entire variable domain, with the rest obtained from reference TRBV5-6 and TRBJ2-1, is as follows: DAGVTQSPTHLIKTRGQQVTLRCSPKSGHDTVSWYQQALGQGPQFIFQYYEEEERQRGNFPDRFSGHQFPNYSSELNVNALLLGDSALYLCASSLVKRLHQRNEQFFGPGTRLTVL.

The chain uses TRBV6-6 and TRBJ1-4; D call uncertain. Trimming took 6 bases from V and 0 from J, leaving 5 bases between them. The CDR3 covers 13 residues. Germline V gene data show CDR1 as MNHNY and CDR2 as SVGAGI (reference sequence). CDR3: CASSLTTNEKLFF. The CDR3 nucleotides are TGTGCCAGCAGCCTTACAACTAATGAAAAACTGTTTTTT.

This clone registers medium-sized by frequency. The chain links TRBV19 to TRBJ2-1; D not resolved. Germline CDR1 is LNHDA and CDR2 is SQIVND (reference sequence). This CDR3 is 12 amino acids long. Trimming removed 3 bases from V and 6 bases from J, with 6 bases in between. For the CDR3, the DNA is TGTGCCAGTAGTATTACTCGCAATGAGCAGTTCTTC. It specifies CASSITRNEQFF.

The chain recombines TRBV6-4 with TRBJ2-7; maybe TRBD2 (6 bases). The CDR3 runs to 15 residues. The germline V and J ends were trimmed by 2 bases and 1 base, with 12 bases remaining between them. Germline V lookup: CDR1 MRHNA, CDR2 SNTAGT. The CDR3 here is CASSDRSGLSYEQYF. CDR3 sequence (DNA): TGTGCCAGCAGTGACCGTTCGGGACTTTCCTACGAGCAGTACTTC.

This sequence joins TRBV2 and TRBJ2-5, with no clear D. Trimming pared 6 bases from V and 6 bases from J, leaving 5 bases between. The germline CDR1 and CDR2 sequences are SNHLY and FYNNEI. CDR3 length: 10 residues. The CDR3 loop is CASSVQTQYF. The CDR3, as DNA: TGTGCCAGCAGCGTTCAGACCCAGTACTTC.

V gene TRBV27 combines with J gene TRBJ2-2; 9 positions agree with TRBD2. V dropped 9 bases and J dropped 4; count of bases not matched to a gene: 6. The CDR3 runs to 14 residues. Germline V gives CDR1 MNHEY, CDR2 SMNVEV (reference sequence). Written as DNA, the CDR3 is TGTGCCAGTAACGTAGCGGGAGCCACCGGGGAGCTGTTTTTT. Translating it yields CASNVAGATGELFF.

The genes are TRBV4-2 and TRBJ2-2; D is perhaps TRBD2 (6 bases). The V gene lost 0 bases and the J gene lost 4 bases, with 12 bases spanning the gap. This CDR3 spans 16 amino acids. The V gene's germline CDR1 is LGHNA and CDR2 YNFKEQ. The CDR3 bases are TGTGCCAGCAGCCAAGACCCGGGAGTGCTCACCGGGGAGCTGTTTTTT. Translating gives CASSQDPGVLTGELFF.

The chain carries TRBV27 and TRBJ2-7, with 9 bases matching TRBD1. The CDR3 runs to 15 residues. Trimming removed 3 bases from V and 3 bases from J; junction bases left unmatched: 6. Germline V lookup: CDR1 MNHEY, CDR2 SMNVEV (reference sequence). The DNA of the CDR3 is TGTGCCAGCAGTTTCGGACAGGGGATAGTCTACGAGCAGTACTTC. Protein product: CASSFGQGIVYEQYF.

The chain couples TRBV7-9 to TRBJ2-3, with 10 bases lining up with TRBD2. V gave up 5 bases and J gave up 6 bases; unmatched junction bases: 11. The CDR3 sequence is 16 residues long. Germline loops: CDR1 SEHNR, CDR2 FQNEAQ (reference sequence). In DNA, the CDR3 is TGTGCCAGCAGCACTCGGACTAGCGGTATAACGGATACGCAGTATTTT. Amino acids: CASSTRTSGITDTQYF.

The chain has TRBV7-9 and TRBJ1-1; D is possibly TRBD1 (6 bases). Germline lookup yields CDR1 SEHNR and CDR2 FQNEAQ (reference sequence). The CDR3 spans 16 residues. V lost 0 bases, J lost 0 bases, and 11 bases lay in between. CDR3 region: CASSLASPGVNTEAFF. Here the CDR3 DNA reads TGTGCCAGCAGCTTAGCTAGCCCAGGGGTGAACACTGAAGCTTTCTTT.

The V and J genes are TRBV5-1 and TRBJ1-2, with TRBD1 matching 7 bases. The V gene's germline CDR1 is SGHRS and CDR2 YFSETQ. This CDR3 is built from 15 residues. After removal of 1 base from V and 1 base from J, the junction contained 4 bases not matched to a gene. The CDR3 reads CASSLSGQNNYGYTF. The CDR3 DNA sequence: TGCGCCAGCAGCTTGTCGGGACAGAATAACTATGGCTACACCTTC.

V is TRBV2 and J is TRBJ2-7, with D possibly matching TRBD1 (6 bases). Deletions cut 8 bases from V and 0 bases from J, with 17 bases between. The CDR3 consists of 15 residues. Per germline, CDR1 SNHLY and CDR2 FYNNEI. CDR3 sequence: CASGVGGQNSYEQYF. The CDR3 nucleotides are TGTGCCAGCGGAGTAGGGGGACAAAACTCCTACGAGCAGTACTTC.

Worth noting for this clone: This specimen includes other DNA sequences encoding the same CDR3. The chain is built from TRBV4-2 and TRBJ2-5; possible D gene TRBD2, 5 bases. V lost 4 bases to trimming and J lost 5 bases, with 17 bases between them. Germline V gene sequence: CDR1 LGHNA, CDR2 YNFKEQ. This CDR3 contains 15 residues. The CDR3 DNA follows: TGTGCCAGCAGCCCAAATCCCGGGATGGGGGAGACCCAGTACTTC. This encodes CASSPNPGMGETQYF.

This chain uses TRBV27 with TRBJ2-1; D perhaps matches TRBD2 (5 bases). The germline gives CDR1 MNHEY, CDR2 SMNVEV (reference sequence). The V end lost 10 bases, the J end lost 8 bases, and 18 bases lay between the germline ends. The CDR3 sequence is 13 residues long. The CDR3 sequence is CATTDRTGYEQFF. The CDR3 nucleotides are TGTGCCACCACCGATAGGACGGGATATGAGCAGTTCTTC.

The chain couples TRBV4-1 to TRBJ2-7, with D unclear. V lost 1 base and J lost 2, with 12 bases in between. The CDR3 loop spans 15 amino acids. The germline gives CDR1 MGHRA, CDR2 YSYEKL. In DNA, the CDR3 is TGCGCCAGCAGCCAAGCAGGCGTAGGCGCCTACGAGCAGTACTTC. This sequence encodes CASSQAGVGAYEQYF.

V and J are TRBV5-1 and TRBJ2-1; 7 bases agree with TRBD1. CDR3 length equals 14 residues. Germline-derived CDR1 and CDR2 are SGHRS and YFSETQ. Trimming cost V 7 bases and J 6 bases; bases outside gene matches: 10. The CDR3, as DNA: TGCGCCAGCGCAGGGGGTTCTAGCCTCAATGAGCAGTTCTTC. It specifies CASAGGSSLNEQFF.

This chain joins TRBV7-2 and TRBJ2-7; D possibly corresponds to TRBD2 (5 bases). Trimming removed 1 base from V and 6 bases from J, with 19 bases in between. From germline, CDR1 is SGHTA and CDR2 FQGNSA. There are 16 residues in the CDR3. The CDR3 reads CASSLDGLARRTEQYF. CDR3 nucleotide sequence: TGTGCCAGCAGCTTAGACGGGCTAGCCAGACGCACCGAGCAGTACTTC.

CDR3 sequence: CASSVAGRGASGRNEQFF. CDR3 nucleotides: TGTGCCAGCAGCGTAGCTGGGAGGGGGGCTAGCGGACGCAATGAGCAGTTCTTC. This rearrangement joins TRBV9 to TRBJ2-1; tentatively, D is TRBD2 (7 bases). CDR3 length: 18 residues. Germline V lookup: CDR1 SGDLS, CDR2 YYNGEE. Deletions cut 0 bases from V and 6 bases from J, with 22 bases between.

The chain links TRBV19 to TRBJ2-7, with a weak D call TRBD1 (6 bases). CDR3 length: 14 amino acids. V lost 4 bases, J lost 2 bases, and 12 bases lay in between. CDR1 LNHDA and CDR2 SQIVND come from the germline V gene (reference sequence). As DNA, the CDR3 is TGTGCCAGTAGTACCGACAGGATCCCCTACGAGCAGTACTTC. Amino acid sequence: CASSTDRIPYEQYF.